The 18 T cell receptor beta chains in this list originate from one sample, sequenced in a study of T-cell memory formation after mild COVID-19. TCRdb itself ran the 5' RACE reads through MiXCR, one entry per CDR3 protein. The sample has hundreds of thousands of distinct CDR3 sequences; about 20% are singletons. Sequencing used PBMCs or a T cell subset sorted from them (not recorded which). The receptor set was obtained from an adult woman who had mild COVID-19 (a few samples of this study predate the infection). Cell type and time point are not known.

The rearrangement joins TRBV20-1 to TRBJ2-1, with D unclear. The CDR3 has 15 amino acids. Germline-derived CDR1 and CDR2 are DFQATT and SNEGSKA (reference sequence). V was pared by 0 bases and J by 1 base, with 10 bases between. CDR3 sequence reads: CSARDLAVSYNEQFF. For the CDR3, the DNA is TGCAGTGCTAGAGATCTGGCGGTTTCCTACAATGAGCAGTTCTTC.

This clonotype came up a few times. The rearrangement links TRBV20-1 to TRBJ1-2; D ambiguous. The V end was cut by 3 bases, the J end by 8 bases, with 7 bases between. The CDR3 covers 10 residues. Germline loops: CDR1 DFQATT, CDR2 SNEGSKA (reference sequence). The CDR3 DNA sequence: TGCAGTGCTAGGGCCAACGGCTACACCTTC. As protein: CSARANGYTF.

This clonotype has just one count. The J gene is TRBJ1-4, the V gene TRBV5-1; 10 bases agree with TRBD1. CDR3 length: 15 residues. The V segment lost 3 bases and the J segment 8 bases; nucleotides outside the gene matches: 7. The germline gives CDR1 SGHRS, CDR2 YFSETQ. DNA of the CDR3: TGCGCCAGCAGCTACCCCGGGACAGGGGAAGAAAAACTGTTTTTT. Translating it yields CASSYPGTGEEKLFF.

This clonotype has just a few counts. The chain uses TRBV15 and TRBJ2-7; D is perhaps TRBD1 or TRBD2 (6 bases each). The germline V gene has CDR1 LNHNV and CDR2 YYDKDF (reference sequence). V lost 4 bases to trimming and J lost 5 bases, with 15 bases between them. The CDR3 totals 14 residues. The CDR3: CATSNPRGGHEQYF. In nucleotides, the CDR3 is TGTGCCACCAGCAACCCAAGAGGGGGGCACGAGCAGTACTTC.

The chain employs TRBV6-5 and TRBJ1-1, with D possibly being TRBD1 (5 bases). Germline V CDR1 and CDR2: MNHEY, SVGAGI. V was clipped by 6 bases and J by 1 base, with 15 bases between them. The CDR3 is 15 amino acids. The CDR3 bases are TGTGCCAGCAGGAAAAAGCCCACAGGGAACACTGAAGCTTTCTTT. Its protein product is CASRKKPTGNTEAFF.

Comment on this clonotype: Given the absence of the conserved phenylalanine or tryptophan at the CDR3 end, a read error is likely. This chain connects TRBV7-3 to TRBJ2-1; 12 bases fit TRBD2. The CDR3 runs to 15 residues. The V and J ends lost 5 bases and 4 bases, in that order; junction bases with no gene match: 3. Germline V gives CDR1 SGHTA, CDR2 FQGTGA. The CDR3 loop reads CASSPTSGSYNEQFL. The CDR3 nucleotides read TGTGCCAGCAGCCCGACTAGCGGGAGTTACAATGAGCAGTTCTTA.

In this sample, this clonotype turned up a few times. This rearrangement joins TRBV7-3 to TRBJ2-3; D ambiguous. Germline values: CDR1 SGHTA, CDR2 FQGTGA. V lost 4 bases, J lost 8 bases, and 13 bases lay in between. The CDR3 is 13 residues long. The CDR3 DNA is TGTGCCAGCAGCTCCCAGTCCGGAAGTACGCAGTATTTT. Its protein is CASSSQSGSTQYF.

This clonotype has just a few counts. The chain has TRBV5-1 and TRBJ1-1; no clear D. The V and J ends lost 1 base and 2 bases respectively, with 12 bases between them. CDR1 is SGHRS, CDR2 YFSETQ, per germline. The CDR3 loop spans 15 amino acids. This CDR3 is CASSLSGRYNTEAFF. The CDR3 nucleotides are TGCGCCAGCAGCTTGTCGGGGAGGTACAACACTGAAGCTTTCTTT.

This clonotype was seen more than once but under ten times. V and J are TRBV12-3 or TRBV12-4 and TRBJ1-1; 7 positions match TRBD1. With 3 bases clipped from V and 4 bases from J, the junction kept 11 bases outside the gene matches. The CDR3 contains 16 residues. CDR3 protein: CASSFLGPGQITEAFF. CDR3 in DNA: TGTGCCAGCAGTTTCTTAGGTCCGGGACAGATCACTGAAGCTTTCTTT.

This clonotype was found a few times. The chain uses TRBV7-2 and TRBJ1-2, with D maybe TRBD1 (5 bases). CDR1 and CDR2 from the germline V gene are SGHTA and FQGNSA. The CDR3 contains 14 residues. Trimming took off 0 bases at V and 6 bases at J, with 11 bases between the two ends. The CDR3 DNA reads TGTGCCAGCAGCTTAGCTTCCAGGGCTGATGGCTACACCTTC. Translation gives CASSLASRADGYTF.

This chain's CDR3 is CASRPGASGRATDTQYF. CDR3 in DNA: TGTGCCAGCAGGCCGGGGGCTAGCGGGAGGGCCACAGATACGCAGTATTTT. The chain recombines TRBV5-6 with TRBJ2-3; 12 nucleotides match TRBD2. The V and J ends lost 5 bases and 2 bases, in that order; junction bases with no gene match: 9. The CDR3 length is 17 residues. Germline-derived CDR1 and CDR2 are SGHDT and YYEEEE.

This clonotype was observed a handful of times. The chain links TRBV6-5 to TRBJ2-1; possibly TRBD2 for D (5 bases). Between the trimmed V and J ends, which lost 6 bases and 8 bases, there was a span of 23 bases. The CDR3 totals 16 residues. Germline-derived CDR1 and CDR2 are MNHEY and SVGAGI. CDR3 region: CASRRERGDLLDEQFF. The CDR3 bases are TGTGCCAGCAGACGGGAACGCGGAGACCTCCTCGATGAGCAGTTCTTC.

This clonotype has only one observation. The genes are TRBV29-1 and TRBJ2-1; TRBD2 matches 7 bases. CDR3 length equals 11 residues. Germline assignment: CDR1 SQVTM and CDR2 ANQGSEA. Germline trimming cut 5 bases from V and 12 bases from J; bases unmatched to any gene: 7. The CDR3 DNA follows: TGCAGCGTTCGCGGGAGTGACGGGCAGTTCTTC. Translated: CSVRGSDGQFF.

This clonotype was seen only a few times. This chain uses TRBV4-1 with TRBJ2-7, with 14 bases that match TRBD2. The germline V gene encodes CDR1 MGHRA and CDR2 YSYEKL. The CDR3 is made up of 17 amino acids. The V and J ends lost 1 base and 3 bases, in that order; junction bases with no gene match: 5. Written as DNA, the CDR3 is TGCGCCAGCAGCCAAGCCGTGACTAGCGGGGGGGTCTACGAGCAGTACTTC. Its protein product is CASSQAVTSGGVYEQYF.

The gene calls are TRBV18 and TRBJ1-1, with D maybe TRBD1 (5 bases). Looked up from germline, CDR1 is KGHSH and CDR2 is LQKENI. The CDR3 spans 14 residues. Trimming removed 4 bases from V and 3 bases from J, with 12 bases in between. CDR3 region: CASSQGRADTEAFF. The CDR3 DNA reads TGTGCCAGCTCACAGGGGCGGGCGGACACTGAAGCTTTCTTT.

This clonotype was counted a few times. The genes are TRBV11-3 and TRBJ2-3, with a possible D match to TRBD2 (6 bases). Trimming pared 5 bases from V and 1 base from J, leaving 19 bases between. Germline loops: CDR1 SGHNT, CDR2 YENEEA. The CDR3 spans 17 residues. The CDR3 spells CASSPQAVSGGTDTQYF. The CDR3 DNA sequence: TGTGCCAGCAGCCCCCAAGCGGTGTCGGGGGGCACAGATACGCAGTATTTT.

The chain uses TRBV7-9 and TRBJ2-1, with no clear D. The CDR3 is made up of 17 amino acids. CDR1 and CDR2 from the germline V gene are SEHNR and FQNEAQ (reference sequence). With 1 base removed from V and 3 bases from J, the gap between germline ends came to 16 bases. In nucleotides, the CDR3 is TGTGCCAGCAGCTTAGTTGGTAGATTGGTCGACTACAATGAGCAGTTCTTC. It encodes CASSLVGRLVDYNEQFF.

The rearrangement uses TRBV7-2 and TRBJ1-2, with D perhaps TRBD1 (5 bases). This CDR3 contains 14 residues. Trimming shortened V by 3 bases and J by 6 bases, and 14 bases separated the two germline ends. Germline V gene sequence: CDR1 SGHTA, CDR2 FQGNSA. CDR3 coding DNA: TGTGCCAGCAGCTTCTCGGTCAGGGAGAATGGCTACACCTTC. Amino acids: CASSFSVRENGYTF.